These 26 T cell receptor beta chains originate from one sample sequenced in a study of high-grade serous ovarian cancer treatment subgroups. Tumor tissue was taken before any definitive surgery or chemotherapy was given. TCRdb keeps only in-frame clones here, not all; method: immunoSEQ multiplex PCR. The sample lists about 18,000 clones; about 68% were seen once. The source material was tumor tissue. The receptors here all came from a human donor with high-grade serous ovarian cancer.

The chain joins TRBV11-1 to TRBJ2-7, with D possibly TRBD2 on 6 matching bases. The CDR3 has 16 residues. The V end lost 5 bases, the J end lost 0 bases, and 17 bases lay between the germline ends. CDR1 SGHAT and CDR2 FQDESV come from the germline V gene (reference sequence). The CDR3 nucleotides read TGTGCCAGCAGCCCCCAACTAGCTACTACCTCCTACGAGCAGTACTTC. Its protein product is CASSPQLATTSYEQYF.

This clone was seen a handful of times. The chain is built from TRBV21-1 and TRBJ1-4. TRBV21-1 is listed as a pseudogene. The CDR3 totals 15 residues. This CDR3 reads CASSLRGRDNEKLFF. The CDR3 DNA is TGTGCCAGCAGCCTGAGGGGCAGGGACAATGAAAAACTGTTTTTT.

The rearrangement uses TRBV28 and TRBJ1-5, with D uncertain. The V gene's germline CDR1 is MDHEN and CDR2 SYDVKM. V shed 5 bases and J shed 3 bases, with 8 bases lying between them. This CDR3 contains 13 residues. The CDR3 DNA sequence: TGTGCCAGCAGTACACAAATCAATCAGCCCCAGCATTTT. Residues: CASSTQINQPQHF.

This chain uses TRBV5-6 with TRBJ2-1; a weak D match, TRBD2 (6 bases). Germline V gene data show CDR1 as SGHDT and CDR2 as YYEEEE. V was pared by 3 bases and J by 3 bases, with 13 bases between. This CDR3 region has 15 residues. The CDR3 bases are TGTGCCAGCAGCTCCGGGACTGGGGGCTACAATGAGCAGTTCTTC. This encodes CASSSGTGGYNEQFF. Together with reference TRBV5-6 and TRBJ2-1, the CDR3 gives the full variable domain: DAGVTQSPTHLIKTRGQQVTLRCSPKSGHDTVSWYQQALGQGPQFIFQYYEEEERQRGNFPDRFSGHQFPNYSSELNVNALLLGDSALYLCASSSGTGGYNEQFFGPGTRLTVL.

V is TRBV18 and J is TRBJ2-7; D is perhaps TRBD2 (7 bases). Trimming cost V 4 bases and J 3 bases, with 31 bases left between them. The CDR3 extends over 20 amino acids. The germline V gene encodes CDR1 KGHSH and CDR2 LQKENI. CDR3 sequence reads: CASSLRGAASLLVGDYEQYF. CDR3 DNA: TGTGCCAGCTCACTCCGGGGGGCGGCCAGTCTCCTCGTCGGTGACTACGAGCAGTACTTC.

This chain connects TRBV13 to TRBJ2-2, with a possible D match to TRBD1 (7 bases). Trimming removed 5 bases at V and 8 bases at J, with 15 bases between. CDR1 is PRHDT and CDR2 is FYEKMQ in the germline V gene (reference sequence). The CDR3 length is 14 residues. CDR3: CASSNPTGTGELFF. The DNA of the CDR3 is TGTGCCAGCAGCAATCCGACAGGGACTGGGGAGCTGTTTTTT.

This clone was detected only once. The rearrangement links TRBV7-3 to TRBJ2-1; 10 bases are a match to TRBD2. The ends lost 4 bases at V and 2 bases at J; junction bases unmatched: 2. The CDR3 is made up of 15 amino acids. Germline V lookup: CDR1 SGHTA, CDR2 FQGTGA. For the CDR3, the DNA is TGTGCCAGCAGCTCCCTAGCGGGAGCCTACAATGAGCAGTTCTTC. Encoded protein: CASSSLAGAYNEQFF.

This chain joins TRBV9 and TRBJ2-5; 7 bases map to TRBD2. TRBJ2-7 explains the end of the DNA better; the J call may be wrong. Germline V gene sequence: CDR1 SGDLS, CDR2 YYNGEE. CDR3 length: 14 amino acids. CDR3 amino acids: CASSVSGIKDEQYF. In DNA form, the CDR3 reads TGTGCCAGCAGCGTGAGCGGGATAAAGGACGAGCAGTACTTC.

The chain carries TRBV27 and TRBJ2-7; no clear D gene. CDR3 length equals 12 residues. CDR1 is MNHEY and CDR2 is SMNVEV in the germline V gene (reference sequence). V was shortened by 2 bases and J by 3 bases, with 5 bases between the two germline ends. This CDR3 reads CASSLTGYEQYF. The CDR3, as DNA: TGTGCCAGCAGTTTAACCGGCTACGAGCAGTACTTC.

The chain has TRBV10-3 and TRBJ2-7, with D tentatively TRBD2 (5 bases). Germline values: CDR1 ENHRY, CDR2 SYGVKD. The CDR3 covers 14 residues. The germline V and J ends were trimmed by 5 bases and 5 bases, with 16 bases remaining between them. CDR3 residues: CAISPSRSSDEQYF. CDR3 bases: TGTGCCATCAGTCCATCTCGGAGTAGCGACGAGCAGTACTTC.

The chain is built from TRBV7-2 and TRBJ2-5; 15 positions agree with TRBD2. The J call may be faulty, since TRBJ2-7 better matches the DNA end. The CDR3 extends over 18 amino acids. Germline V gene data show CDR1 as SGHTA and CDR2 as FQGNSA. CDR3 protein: CASSLAEGLAGGPYEQYF. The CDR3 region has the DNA TGTGCCAGCAGCTTAGCGGAGGGACTAGCGGGAGGACCCTACGAGCAGTACTTC.

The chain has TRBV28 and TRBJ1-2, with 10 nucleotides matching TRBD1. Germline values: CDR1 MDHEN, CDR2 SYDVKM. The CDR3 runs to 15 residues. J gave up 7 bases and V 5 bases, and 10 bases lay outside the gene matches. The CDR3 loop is CASSQLGQGFSGYTF. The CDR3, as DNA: TGTGCCAGCAGTCAGCTGGGACAGGGGTTCAGTGGCTACACCTTC.

For the CDR3, the DNA is TGTGCCAGCAGAGCCGTGGGAATATACGAGCAGTACTTC. It codes for CASRAVGIYEQYF. The chain couples TRBV7-9 to TRBJ2-5; D is uncertain. The J call is uncertain, as TRBJ2-7 better fits the DNA end. The CDR3 runs 13 residues. Germline V CDR1 and CDR2: SEHNR, FQNEAQ (reference sequence).

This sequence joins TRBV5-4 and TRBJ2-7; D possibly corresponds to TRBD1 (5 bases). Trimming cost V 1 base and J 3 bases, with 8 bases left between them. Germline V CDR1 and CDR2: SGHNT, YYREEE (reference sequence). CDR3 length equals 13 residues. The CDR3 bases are TGTGCCAGCAGCTTGATAGGGGTCTACGAGCAGTACTTC. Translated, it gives CASSLIGVYEQYF.

CDR3 coding DNA: TGCGCCAGCAGCAACTTGGGACTAGCGGGCCGCAATGAGCAGTTCTTC. This encodes CASSNLGLAGRNEQFF. The V gene is TRBV4-1, the J gene TRBJ2-1; TRBD2 aligns across 12 bases. This CDR3 has 16 amino acids. Germline CDR1 and CDR2: MGHRA and YSYEKL. Trimming at V came to 5 bases and at J to 6 bases, leaving 8 bases not matched to a gene.

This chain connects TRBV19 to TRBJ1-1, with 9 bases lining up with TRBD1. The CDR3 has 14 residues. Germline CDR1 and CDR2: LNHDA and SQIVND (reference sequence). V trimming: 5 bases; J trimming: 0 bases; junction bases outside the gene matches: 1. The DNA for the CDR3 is TGTGCCAGTAGTCGGACAGGGGTGAACACTGAAGCTTTCTTT. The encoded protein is CASSRTGVNTEAFF.

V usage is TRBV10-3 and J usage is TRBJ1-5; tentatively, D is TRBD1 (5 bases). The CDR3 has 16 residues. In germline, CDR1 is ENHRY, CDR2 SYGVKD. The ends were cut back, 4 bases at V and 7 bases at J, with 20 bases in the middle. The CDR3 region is CAISGGVDGARQPQHF. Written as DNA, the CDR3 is TGTGCCATCAGTGGAGGGGTTGATGGGGCAAGACAGCCCCAGCATTTT.

The CDR3 DNA is TGTGCCACCAGCAGGGAGGGTAGGACTGAAGCTTTCTTT. It yields the protein CATSREGRTEAFF. V gene TRBV15 combines with J gene TRBJ1-1; D is unresolved. The length of the CDR3 is 13 residues. Germline lookup yields CDR1 LNHNV and CDR2 YYDKDF (reference sequence). V was shortened by 3 bases and J by 5 bases, with 10 bases between the two germline ends. The whole variable domain, filled in from reference TRBV15 and TRBJ1-1, reads DAMVIQNPRYQVTQFGKPVTLSCSQTLNHNVMYWYQQKSSQAPKLLFHYYDKDFNNEADTPDNFQSRRPNTSFCFLDIRSPGLGDTAMYLCATSREGRTEAFFGQGTRLTVV.

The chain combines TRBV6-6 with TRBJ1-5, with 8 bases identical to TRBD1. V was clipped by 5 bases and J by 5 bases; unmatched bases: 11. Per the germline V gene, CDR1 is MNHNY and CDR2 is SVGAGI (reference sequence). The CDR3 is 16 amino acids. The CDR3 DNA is TGTGCCAGCAGTACACCCAGACAGGGGCTGGATCAGCCCCAGCATTTT. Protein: CASSTPRQGLDQPQHF.

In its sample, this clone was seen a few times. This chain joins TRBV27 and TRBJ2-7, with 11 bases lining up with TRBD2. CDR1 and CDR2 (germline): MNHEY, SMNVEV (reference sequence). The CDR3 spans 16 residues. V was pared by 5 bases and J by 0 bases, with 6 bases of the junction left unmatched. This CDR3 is CASSPSGLAASYEQYF. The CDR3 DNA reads TGTGCCAGCAGTCCCTCGGGACTAGCGGCCTCCTACGAGCAGTACTTC.

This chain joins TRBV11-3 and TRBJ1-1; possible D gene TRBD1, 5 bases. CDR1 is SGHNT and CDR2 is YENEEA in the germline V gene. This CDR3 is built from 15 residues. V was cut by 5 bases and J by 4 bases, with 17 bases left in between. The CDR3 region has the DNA TGTGCCAGCAGCCACCCCGGGGCCCGGGGCACTGAAGCTTTCTTT. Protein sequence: CASSHPGARGTEAFF.

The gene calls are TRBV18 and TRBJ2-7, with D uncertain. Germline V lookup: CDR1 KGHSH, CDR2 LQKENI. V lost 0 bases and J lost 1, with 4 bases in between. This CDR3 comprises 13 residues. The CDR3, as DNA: TGTGCCAGCTCACCACCAGGTTCCTACGAGCAGTACTTC. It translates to CASSPPGSYEQYF.

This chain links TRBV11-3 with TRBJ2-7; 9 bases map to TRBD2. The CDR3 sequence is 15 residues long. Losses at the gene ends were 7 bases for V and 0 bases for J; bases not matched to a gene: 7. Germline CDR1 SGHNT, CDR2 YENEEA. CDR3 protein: CASIQDSGSSYEQYF. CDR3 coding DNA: TGTGCCAGCATCCAAGATAGCGGGAGCTCCTACGAGCAGTACTTC. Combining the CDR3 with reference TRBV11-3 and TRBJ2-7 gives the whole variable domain EAGVVQSPRYKIIEKKQPVAFWCNPISGHNTLYWYLQNLGQGPELLIRYENEEAVDDSQLPKDRFSAERLKGVDSTLKIQPAELGDSAVYLCASIQDSGSSYEQYFGPGTRLTVT.

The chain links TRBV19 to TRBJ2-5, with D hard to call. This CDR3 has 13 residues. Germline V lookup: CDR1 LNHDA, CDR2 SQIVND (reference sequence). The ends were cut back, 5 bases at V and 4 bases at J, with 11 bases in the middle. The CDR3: CASSFERRETQYF. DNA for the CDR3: TGTGCCAGTAGTTTCGAACGGAGAGAGACCCAGTACTTC.

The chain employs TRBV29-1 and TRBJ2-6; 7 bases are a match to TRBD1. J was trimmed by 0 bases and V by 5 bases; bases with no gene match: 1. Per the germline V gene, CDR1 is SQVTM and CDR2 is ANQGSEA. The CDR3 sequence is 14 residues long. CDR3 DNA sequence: TGCAGCGTTCAGGGGGACTCTGGGGCCAACGTCCTGACTTTC. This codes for CSVQGDSGANVLTF.

The CDR3, as DNA: TGTGCCAGCAGCCTAAGGGGGACCGAGACCCAGTACTTC. Protein sequence: CASSLRGTETQYF. This chain links TRBV6-5 with TRBJ2-5; tentatively, D is TRBD1 (6 bases). Germline V gene lookup returns CDR1 MNHEY and CDR2 SVGAGI. The CDR3 extends over 13 amino acids. V lost 6 bases and J 5 bases, leaving 13 bases between the germline ends.